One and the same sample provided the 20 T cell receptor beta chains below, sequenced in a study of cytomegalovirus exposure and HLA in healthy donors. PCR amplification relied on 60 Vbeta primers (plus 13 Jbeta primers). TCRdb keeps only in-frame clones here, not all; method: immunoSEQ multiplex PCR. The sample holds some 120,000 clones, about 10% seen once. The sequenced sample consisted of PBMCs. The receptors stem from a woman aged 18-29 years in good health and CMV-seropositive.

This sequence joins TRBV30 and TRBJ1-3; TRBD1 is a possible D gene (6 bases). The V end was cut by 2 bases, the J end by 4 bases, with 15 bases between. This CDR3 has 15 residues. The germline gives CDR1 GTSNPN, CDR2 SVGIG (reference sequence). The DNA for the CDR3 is TGTGCCTGGAGTACCAGGGGCGAAGTGGGAAACACCATATATTTT. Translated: CAWSTRGEVGNTIYF. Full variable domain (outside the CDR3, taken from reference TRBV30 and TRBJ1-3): SQTIHQWPATLVQPVGSPLSLECTVEGTSNPNLYWYRQAAGRGLQLLFYSVGIGQISSEVPQNLSASRPQDRQFILSSKKLLLSDSGFYLCAWSTRGEVGNTIYFGEGSWLTVV.

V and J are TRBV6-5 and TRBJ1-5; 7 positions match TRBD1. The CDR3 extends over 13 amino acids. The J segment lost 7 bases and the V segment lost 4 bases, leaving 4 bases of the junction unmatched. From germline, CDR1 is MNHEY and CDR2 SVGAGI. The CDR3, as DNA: TGTGCCAGCAGTTTATCAGGGGGACAGCCCCAGCATTTT. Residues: CASSLSGGQPQHF.

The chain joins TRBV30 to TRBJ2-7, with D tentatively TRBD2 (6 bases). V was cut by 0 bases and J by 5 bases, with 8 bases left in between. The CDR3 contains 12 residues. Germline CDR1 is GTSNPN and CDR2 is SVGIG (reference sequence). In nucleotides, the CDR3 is TGTGCCTGGAGTGTACGCGGGGACGAGCAGTACTTC. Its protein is CAWSVRGDEQYF.

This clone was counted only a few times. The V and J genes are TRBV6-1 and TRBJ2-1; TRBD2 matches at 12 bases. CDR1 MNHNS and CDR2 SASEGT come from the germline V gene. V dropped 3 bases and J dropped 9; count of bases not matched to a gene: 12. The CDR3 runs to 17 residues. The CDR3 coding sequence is TGTGCCAGCAGTGACGGGCGACTAGCGGGAGAGGTGGGTGAGCAGTTCTTC. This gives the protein CASSDGRLAGEVGEQFF.

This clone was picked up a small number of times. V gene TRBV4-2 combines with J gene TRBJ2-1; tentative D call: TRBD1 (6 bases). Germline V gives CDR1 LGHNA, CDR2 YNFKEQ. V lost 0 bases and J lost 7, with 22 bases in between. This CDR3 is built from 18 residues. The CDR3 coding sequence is TGTGCCAGCAGCCAAGAGGGGGCCCACGGCGGGCGCTCTAATGAGCAGTTCTTC. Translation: CASSQEGAHGGRSNEQFF.

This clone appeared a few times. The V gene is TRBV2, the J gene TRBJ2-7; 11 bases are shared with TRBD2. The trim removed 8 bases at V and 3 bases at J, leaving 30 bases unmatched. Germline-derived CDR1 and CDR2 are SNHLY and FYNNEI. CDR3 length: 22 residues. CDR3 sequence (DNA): TGTGCCAGCCGCGGACAGCAGGACGAGGGGACTAGCGGCCCCTACCGTCACTACGAGCAGTACTTC. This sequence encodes CASRGQQDEGTSGPYRHYEQYF.

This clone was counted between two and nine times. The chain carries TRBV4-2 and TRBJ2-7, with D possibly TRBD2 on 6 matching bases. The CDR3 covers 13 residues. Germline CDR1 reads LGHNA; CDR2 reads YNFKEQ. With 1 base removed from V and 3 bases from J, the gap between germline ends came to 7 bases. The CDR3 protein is CASSQGGDYEQYF. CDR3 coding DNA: TGTGCCAGCAGCCAAGGGGGGGACTACGAGCAGTACTTC.

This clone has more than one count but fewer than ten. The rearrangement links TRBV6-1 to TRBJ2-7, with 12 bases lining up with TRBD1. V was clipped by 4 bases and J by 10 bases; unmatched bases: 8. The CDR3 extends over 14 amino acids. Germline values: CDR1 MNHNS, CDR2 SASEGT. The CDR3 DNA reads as TGTGCCAGCAGTGCTAACCCGGGACAGGGGGCCCAGTACTTC. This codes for CASSANPGQGAQYF.

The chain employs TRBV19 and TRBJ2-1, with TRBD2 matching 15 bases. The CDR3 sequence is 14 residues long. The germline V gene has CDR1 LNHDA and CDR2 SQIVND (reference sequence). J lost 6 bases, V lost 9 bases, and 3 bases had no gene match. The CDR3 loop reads CASRTSGRGNEQFF. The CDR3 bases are TGTGCCAGCAGGACTAGCGGGAGGGGCAATGAGCAGTTCTTC.

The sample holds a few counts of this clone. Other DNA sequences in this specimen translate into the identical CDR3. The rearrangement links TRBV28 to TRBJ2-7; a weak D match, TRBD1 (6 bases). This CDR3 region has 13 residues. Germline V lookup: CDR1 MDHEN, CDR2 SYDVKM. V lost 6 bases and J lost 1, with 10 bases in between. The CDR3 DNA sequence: TGTGCCAGCAGCCGCGGACAGTCCTACGAGCAGTACTTC. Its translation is CASSRGQSYEQYF.

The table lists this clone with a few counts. The DNA of the CDR3 is TGTGCCAGCACAGGGGCCGGTAACCAGCCCCAGCATTTT. Translation: CASTGAGNQPQHF. The V gene is TRBV2, the J gene TRBJ1-5; weak D call: TRBD1 (6 bases). Germline V gives CDR1 SNHLY, CDR2 FYNNEI. The CDR3 is 13 residues long. Trimming left V 7 bases short and J 7 bases short, with 14 bases between.

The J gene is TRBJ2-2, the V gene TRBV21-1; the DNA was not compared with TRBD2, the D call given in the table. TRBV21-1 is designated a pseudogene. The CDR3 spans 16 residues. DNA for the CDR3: TGTGCCAGCAGCAAAGGACTAGCGGGAGGGGCCGGGGAGCTGTTTTTT. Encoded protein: CASSKGLAGGAGELFF.

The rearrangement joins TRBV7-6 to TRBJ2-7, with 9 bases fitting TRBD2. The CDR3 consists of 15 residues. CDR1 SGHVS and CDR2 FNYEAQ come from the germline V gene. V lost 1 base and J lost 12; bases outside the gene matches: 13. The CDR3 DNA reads TGTGCCAGCAGCTTAGATGGTAGCGGGAGTAATGGGCGGTACTTC. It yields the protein CASSLDGSGSNGRYF.

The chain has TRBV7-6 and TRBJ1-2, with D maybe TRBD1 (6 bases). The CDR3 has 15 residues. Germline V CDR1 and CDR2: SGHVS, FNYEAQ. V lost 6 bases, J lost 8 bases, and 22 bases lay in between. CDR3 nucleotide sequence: TGTGCCAGCAGTAAGAGGGACACCCCGAGGAGGGGCTACACCTTC. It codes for CASSKRDTPRRGYTF. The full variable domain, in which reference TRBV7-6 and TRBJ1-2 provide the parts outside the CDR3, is GAGVSQSPRYKVTKRGQDVALRCDPISGHVSLYWYRQALGQGPEFLTYFNYEAQQDKSGLPNDRFSAERPEGSISTLTIQRTEQRDSAMYRCASSKRDTPRRGYTFGSGTRLTVV.

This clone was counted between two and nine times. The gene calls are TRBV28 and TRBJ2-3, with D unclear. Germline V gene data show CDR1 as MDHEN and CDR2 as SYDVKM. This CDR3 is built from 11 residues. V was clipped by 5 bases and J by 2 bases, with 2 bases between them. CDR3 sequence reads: CASSLTDTQYF. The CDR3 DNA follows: TGTGCCAGCAGTCTCACAGATACGCAGTATTTT.

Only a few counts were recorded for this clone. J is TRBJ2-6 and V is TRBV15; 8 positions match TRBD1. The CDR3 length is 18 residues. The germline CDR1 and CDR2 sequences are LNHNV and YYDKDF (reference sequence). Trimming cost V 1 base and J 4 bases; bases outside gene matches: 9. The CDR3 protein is CATSRVETGVAGANVLTF. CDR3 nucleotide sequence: TGTGCCACCAGCAGAGTCGAGACAGGGGTAGCAGGGGCCAACGTCCTGACTTTC.

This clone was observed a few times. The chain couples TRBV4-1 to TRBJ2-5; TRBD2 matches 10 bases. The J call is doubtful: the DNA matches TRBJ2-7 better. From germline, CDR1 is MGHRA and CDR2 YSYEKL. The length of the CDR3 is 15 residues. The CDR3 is CASSQETSGAYEQYF. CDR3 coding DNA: TGCGCCAGCAGCCAAGAAACTAGCGGGGCCTACGAGCAGTACTTC.

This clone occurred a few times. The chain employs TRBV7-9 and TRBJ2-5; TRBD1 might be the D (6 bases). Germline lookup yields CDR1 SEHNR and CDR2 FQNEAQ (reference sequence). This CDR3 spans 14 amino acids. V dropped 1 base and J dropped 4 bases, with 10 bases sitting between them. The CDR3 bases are TGTGCCAGCAGCTTAGGGACAGCTCGAGAGACCCAGTACTTC. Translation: CASSLGTARETQYF.

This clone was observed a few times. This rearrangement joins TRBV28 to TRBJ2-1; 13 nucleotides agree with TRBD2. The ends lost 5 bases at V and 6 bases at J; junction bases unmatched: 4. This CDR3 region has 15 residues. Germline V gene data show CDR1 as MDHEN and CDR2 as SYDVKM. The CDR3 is CASSPRTSGSNEQFF. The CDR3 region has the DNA TGTGCCAGCAGTCCCCGGACTAGCGGGAGCAATGAGCAGTTCTTC.

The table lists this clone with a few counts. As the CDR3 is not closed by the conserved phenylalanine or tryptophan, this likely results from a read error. The CDR3 coding sequence is TGTGCCAGCAGTGAAGGGAGGGACACCGGGGAGCTGTTTGTT. This sequence encodes CASSEGRDTGELFV. The chain uses TRBV25-1 and TRBJ2-2; TRBD2 agrees at 7 bases. From germline, CDR1 is MGHDK and CDR2 SYGVNS. Losses at the gene ends were 2 bases for V and 3 bases for J; bases not matched to a gene: 0. This CDR3 spans 14 amino acids.